This TCR beta chain was captured by sequencing in a study of beta chain features in type 1 diabetes (dated by TCRdb to 2016 to 2019). As for the study more broadly: No differences in mean age, gender distribution, total cell number or subset yield were found between patients and healthy donors. A total of about 100,000,000 sorted cells were examined across all samples, and RNA yield correlated strongly with the number of cells per subset. Naive and central memory subsets were obtained from all 30 or so donors, but regulatory and stem cell-like memory subsets were isolated from only 8 patients and roughly eight healthy donors. In the study, TCRB repertoires of sorted circulating CD4+ T cell subsets from recently diagnosed type 1 diabetes patients were compared with those of matched healthy donors.

Taken from cysteine to phenylalanine, the CDR3 has 15 residues. CDR3 DNA only is kept here, 45 bases in frame from base 1. The CDR1 and CDR2 encoded by the germline V gene are SGHRS and YFSETQ. The junction carries 11 bases between V and J, which are trimmed by 4 bases and 0 bases respectively. A single peripheral blood draw of about 120 mL on average was collected from each donor into heparinised tubes. A BD FACSAria II was used to sort naive, central memory, regulatory and stem cell-like memory CD4+ T cells with a panel that included CD45RO, CCR7, CD25, CD127, CD95 and CD27. All sorted populations exceeded 98% purity. PBMCs were isolated immediately by Lymphoprep density gradient centrifugation and stained directly without culture. So that batch effects would be minimized, each experiment stained and sorted samples in pairs, pairing one healthy donor with one patient. As for this clone: The antigen it binds to is not known. No base qualities exist here, and no much larger clone lies one base off it.

All of the isolated RNA was reverse transcribed with the High Capacity cDNA Reverse Transcription Kit, so expressed TCRB transcripts were sequenced. Deep immunoSEQ sequencing was performed on naive, central memory and regulatory T cell samples, with an average of roughly 3.3 million total reads per sample. Sorted cells were lysed in RLT buffer and RNA was extracted with DNase-treated RNeasy Micro or Mini kits, depending on cell number. To prevent cross-contamination, each cell subset was processed individually, whereas patient and healthy donor samples were processed jointly. The immunoSEQ multiplex PCR was used to amplify TCRB sequences from cDNA, generating 87-bp fragments that spanned the CDR3 region. Sequencing of the amplicons was performed on the Illumina HiSeq platform. For the original study's pipeline: Synthetic template baselines were used to correct PCR bias computationally, reads within Hamming distance 2 were collapsed together, and singletons that could not be merged were discarded. Reads were aligned against IMGT so that V, D and J genes, CDR3 length and insertions or deletions at six rearrangement sites could be assigned. Within each subset, clonotype counts were normalized to sorted cell number, and only after that were true diversity and Gini coefficients computed with the tcR R package. Repertoire sharing was quantified using the overlap coefficient calculated on TCRB nucleotide sequences. TCRdb took this table from immuneACCESS and kept in-frame rearrangements with V and J called. Such tables lack part of the clones; where checked against another copy, unresolved V genes explain under half of the gap, and the rest is unexplained. The V and J calls and the clone size are those of that table, but D and trimming were determined from the DNA. For this sample the table gives a few hundred thousand clones, of which approximately 11% were detected only once. Of the sample, roughly 1.4% falls within the top ten clones.

Overall study outcomes, separate from this receptor: PCR might favor shorter templates, but patient and control samples were amplified and corrected together, so any skew would affect both groups equally. In all four CD4+ subsets, TCRB CDR3 length was moderately but significantly shorter in type 1 diabetes patients. Because small numbers of individuals were included in the HLA sub-analyses, any influence of HLA type on TCRB rearrangement was left unresolved. At VDJ recombination sites, patients with type 1 diabetes made fewer insertions and deleted more nucleotides, a pattern implying thymic rearrangement abnormalities. The naive, central memory and regulatory TCRB repertoires appeared to resemble one another more closely among patients than among healthy donors. Because cDNA was sequenced instead of genomic DNA, highly expressing activated cells could be over-represented, though the groups showed no difference in activation or CD3 levels.

This chain is built from TRBV5-1 and TRBJ1-5; a weak D assignment points to TRBD1 (5 bases agree). Sequencing input: central memory CD4+ T cells from blood. The source is a man between 18 and 29 years old in good health. CDR3 sequence: CASSAGSDSNQPQHF. The DNA sequence follows: TGCGCCAGCAGCGCAGGGTCAGATAGCAATCAGCCCCAGCATTTT.